This T cell receptor beta chain originates from a study of beta chain features in type 1 diabetes. Study-level background: Cells sorted and examined across all samples totaled approximately 100,000,000. General study results and limits: Shorter templates may be favored by PCR, equally so in patients and controls.

It was via CD45RO/CCR7/CD25/CD127/CD95/CD27 that CD4+ naive, central memory, regulatory and stem cell-like memory cells were sorted. The sequenced template was cDNA made from the entire isolated RNA. Data came from immunoSEQ multiplex PCR; TCRdb stores just in-frame clones and leaves some out. The sample comprises hundreds of thousands of clones, about 30% of which are singletons, and 0.05% to 0.07% rests with the top ten. To note about this clone: Its target is not known.

V was shortened by 2 bases and J by 9 bases, with 17 bases between the two germline ends. This CDR3 has 15 residues. Germline assignment: CDR1 WNHNN and CDR2 SYGVQD (reference sequence). The source is a man between 18 and 29 years old in good health. The chain employs TRBV10-1 and TRBJ2-1; a weak D match, TRBD1 (6 bases). Sequenced sample: naive CD4+ T cells from blood. This chain's CDR3 is CASSEPKGTIGEQFF. The DNA for the CDR3 is TGCGCCAGCAGTGAGCCCAAAGGGACAATCGGTGAGCAGTTCTTC.